The 22 T cell receptor beta chains below come from one sample, sequenced in a study of CD8 T cells in ankylosing spondylitis. TCRdb independently ran MiXCR on the 5' RACE reads; one entry per CDR3 protein. The table records about 39,000 distinct CDR3 sequences, less than 4% of them present only once. Sequencing was performed on blood, either unsorted or a sorted T cell fraction (not recorded which). All receptors derive from a male donor with ankylosing spondylitis or in good health (not recorded which).

This clonotype was seen repeatedly, ten times or more. The rearrangement joins TRBV11-1 to TRBJ1-5, with a tentative D call TRBD1 (5 bases). Germline CDR1 SGHAT, CDR2 FQDESV (reference sequence). The CDR3 covers 18 residues. V shed 5 bases and J shed 0 bases, with 20 bases lying between them. CDR3 coding DNA: TGTGCCAGCAGCCCACGGTGGTACAGGCTTGTTAGCAATCAGCCCCAGCATTTT. Translating it yields CASSPRWYRLVSNQPQHF.

This clonotype was seen at least ten times. The genes are TRBV9 and TRBJ2-5, with D hard to call. Per the germline V gene, CDR1 is SGDLS and CDR2 is YYNGEE. The CDR3 length is 13 residues. Trimming took off 4 bases at V and 7 bases at J, with 14 bases between the two ends. This CDR3 reads CASSPAPIGTQYF. CDR3 coding DNA: TGTGCCAGCAGCCCCGCACCAATAGGGACCCAGTACTTC. Full variable domain (rest looked up from reference TRBV9 and TRBJ2-5): DSGVTQTPKHLITATGQRVTLRCSPRSGDLSVYWYQQSLDQGLQFLIQYYNGEERAKGNILERFSAQQFPDLHSELNLSSLELGDSALYFCASSPAPIGTQYFGPGTRLLVL.

This clonotype showed up many times. V and J are TRBV9 and TRBJ2-1; perhaps TRBD2 as D (7 bases). This CDR3 comprises 15 residues. The germline V gene has CDR1 SGDLS and CDR2 YYNGEE. Between the trimmed V and J ends, which lost 4 bases and 5 bases, there was a span of 16 bases. CDR3 coding DNA: TGTGCCAGCAGCCCAGGGCGGGGGCAGCACAATGAGCAGTTCTTC. Translation gives CASSPGRGQHNEQFF.

There are many counts of this clonotype. The rearrangement uses TRBV9 and TRBJ2-2; 12 bases line up with TRBD1. The CDR3 totals 17 residues. The germline V gene has CDR1 SGDLS and CDR2 YYNGEE. The V segment lost 2 bases and the J segment 6 bases; nucleotides outside the gene matches: 8. CDR3 residues: CASSVRDRGRSPGELFF. The CDR3 DNA reads as TGTGCCAGCAGCGTCCGGGACAGGGGGCGCAGCCCCGGGGAGCTGTTTTTT. Full variable domain (outside the CDR3, taken from reference TRBV9 and TRBJ2-2): DSGVTQTPKHLITATGQRVTLRCSPRSGDLSVYWYQQSLDQGLQFLIQYYNGEERAKGNILERFSAQQFPDLHSELNLSSLELGDSALYFCASSVRDRGRSPGELFFGEGSRLTVL.

V and J are TRBV9 and TRBJ1-3, with D unresolved. The CDR3 contains 15 residues. In germline, CDR1 is SGDLS, CDR2 YYNGEE. Trimming left V 0 bases short and J 0 bases short, with 7 bases between. The CDR3 spells CASSVGSISGNTIYF. The CDR3 DNA reads TGTGCCAGCAGCGTAGGCTCCATCTCTGGAAACACCATATATTTT.

The sample holds many counts of this clonotype. This chain uses TRBV9 with TRBJ2-4; the match to TRBD2 covers 8 bases. The V and J ends lost 3 bases and 5 bases, in that order; junction bases with no gene match: 7. Germline V gene sequence: CDR1 SGDLS, CDR2 YYNGEE. The CDR3 extends over 15 amino acids. The CDR3 here is CASSESGGPQNIQYF. The CDR3 DNA sequence: TGTGCCAGCAGCGAAAGCGGGGGCCCCCAAAACATTCAGTACTTC.

This clonotype occurred many times. The genes are TRBV9 and TRBJ1-4; 9 bases are shared with TRBD1. This CDR3 spans 14 amino acids. The V and J ends lost 4 bases and 8 bases, in that order; junction bases with no gene match: 6. Germline V gene lookup returns CDR1 SGDLS and CDR2 YYNGEE. This CDR3 is CASSPGQGGEKLFF. Written as DNA, the CDR3 is TGTGCCAGCAGCCCGGGACAGGGAGGCGAAAAACTGTTTTTT.

This clonotype came up many times. This chain uses TRBV9 with TRBJ2-2, with D possibly being TRBD1 or TRBD2 (6 bases each). The germline V gene has CDR1 SGDLS and CDR2 YYNGEE. Trimming stripped 4 bases from V and 0 bases from J, with 10 bases between. The CDR3 spans 15 residues. The DNA for the CDR3 is TGTGCCAGCAGCTTGGGGGGCGCGAACACCGGGGAGCTGTTTTTT. Amino acid sequence: CASSLGGANTGELFF.

This clonotype was observed a handful of times. The chain recombines TRBV9 with TRBJ2-3; 9 bases agree with TRBD2. From germline, CDR1 is SGDLS and CDR2 YYNGEE. The CDR3 is 16 amino acids. The V segment lost 0 bases and the J segment 5 bases; nucleotides outside the gene matches: 7. As DNA, the CDR3 is TGTGCCAGCAGCGTAGCTGCTAGCGGGGAAGGAGATACGCAGTATTTT. Translated, it gives CASSVAASGEGDTQYF.

This clonotype has at least ten counts. The CDR3: CASSVEDRANIQYF. CDR3 coding DNA: TGTGCCAGCAGCGTAGAGGACAGGGCGAACATTCAGTACTTC. J is TRBJ2-4 and V is TRBV9, with 8 positions matching TRBD1. This CDR3 contains 14 residues. Trimming at V came to 0 bases and at J to 7 bases, leaving 3 bases not matched to a gene. CDR1 is SGDLS, CDR2 YYNGEE, per germline.

This clonotype has a count of ten or more. The genes are TRBV9 and TRBJ2-4; 7 bases fit TRBD1. Trimming cost V 1 base and J 1 base; bases outside gene matches: 2. The germline V gene has CDR1 SGDLS and CDR2 YYNGEE. The CDR3 covers 15 residues. CDR3 loop: CASSVTGDAKNIQYF. The CDR3 bases are TGTGCCAGCAGCGTAACAGGGGATGCCAAAAACATTCAGTACTTC.

In its sample, this clonotype was seen many times. This chain joins TRBV9 and TRBJ2-1, with 7 bases identical to TRBD1. J gave up 9 bases and V 4 bases, and 7 bases lay outside the gene matches. The germline gives CDR1 SGDLS, CDR2 YYNGEE. This CDR3 spans 13 amino acids. CDR3 residues: CASSPTGVFEQFF. The DNA of the CDR3 is TGTGCCAGCAGCCCCACAGGGGTTTTTGAGCAGTTCTTC.

This clonotype has ten or more counts. This chain joins TRBV23-1 and TRBJ2-7; D call uncertain. TRBV23-1 is labeled an ORF, and its function is uncertain. The CDR3 contains 13 residues. The germline V and J ends were trimmed by 5 bases and 2 bases, with 10 bases remaining between them. CDR3 sequence (DNA): TGCGCCAGCAGTAGGCGGCACCCCTACGAGCAGTACGTC. Encoded protein: CASSRRHPYEQYV.

This clonotype was recorded at least ten times. The chain is built from TRBV9 and TRBJ2-2; D unclear. Trimming left V 2 bases short and J 3 bases short, with 14 bases between. The CDR3 runs 16 residues. The germline gives CDR1 SGDLS, CDR2 YYNGEE. Written as DNA, the CDR3 is TGTGCCAGCAGCGTCAACCCCGGACCCGACACCGGGGAGCTGTTTTTT. Translation gives CASSVNPGPDTGELFF.

Many counts were recorded for this clonotype. The rearrangement uses TRBV9 and TRBJ2-1; the match to TRBD2 covers 8 bases. This CDR3 contains 15 residues. J lost 2 bases, V lost 4 bases, and 5 bases had no gene match. Germline values: CDR1 SGDLS, CDR2 YYNGEE. CDR3 DNA sequence: TGTGCCAGCAGCCTTAGCGGGGAGGCCTACAATGAGCAGTTCTTC. Protein product: CASSLSGEAYNEQFF.

This clonotype was found many times. V usage is TRBV9 and J usage is TRBJ2-5; D unclear. Trimming took 4 bases from V and 1 from J, leaving 17 bases between them. The CDR3 is 16 amino acids. Germline assignment: CDR1 SGDLS and CDR2 YYNGEE. CDR3 sequence reads: CASSLGPPKVQETQYF. In DNA form, the CDR3 reads TGTGCCAGCAGCTTAGGACCTCCGAAGGTCCAAGAGACCCAGTACTTC.

This clonotype was observed many times. The V and J genes are TRBV9 and TRBJ1-1; D is possibly TRBD1 (5 bases). The CDR3 consists of 15 residues. Looked up from germline, CDR1 is SGDLS and CDR2 is YYNGEE. V lost 3 bases and J 0 bases, leaving 12 bases between the germline ends. In DNA, the CDR3 is TGTGCCAGCAGCGCTTGGGGGGAAATGAACACTGAAGCTTTCTTT. Translating it yields CASSAWGEMNTEAFF.

This clonotype has a count of ten or more. The DNA of the CDR3 is TGTGCCAGCAGCCCGAGACTAGCGGGAGACACAGATACGCAGTATTTT. It is translated as CASSPRLAGDTDTQYF. This sequence joins TRBV9 and TRBJ2-3, with 12 bases aligning to TRBD2. This CDR3 spans 16 amino acids. Germline V gene sequence: CDR1 SGDLS, CDR2 YYNGEE. J lost 2 bases, V lost 4 bases, and 5 bases had no gene match.

This clonotype was observed at least ten times. The chain recombines TRBV9 with TRBJ2-5; 8 bases agree with TRBD1. The length of the CDR3 is 15 residues. V was clipped by 0 bases and J by 5 bases; unmatched bases: 6. Per germline, CDR1 SGDLS and CDR2 YYNGEE. In nucleotides, the CDR3 is TGTGCCAGCAGCGTAGGACAGGGGTTGGGGGAGACCCAGTACTTC. Encoded protein: CASSVGQGLGETQYF.

This clonotype was picked up many times. The chain links TRBV9 to TRBJ2-1; weak D call: TRBD1 (6 bases). The germline V and J ends were trimmed by 4 bases and 9 bases, with 17 bases remaining between them. The CDR3 length is 14 residues. The germline V gene encodes CDR1 SGDLS and CDR2 YYNGEE. CDR3 sequence: CASSLRLGHSEQFF. The CDR3, as DNA: TGTGCCAGCAGCCTGCGCCTGGGACACAGTGAGCAGTTCTTC.

The J gene is TRBJ2-5, the V gene TRBV9; D remains ambiguous. V lost 2 bases to trimming and J lost 3 bases, with 8 bases between them. Germline assignment: CDR1 SGDLS and CDR2 YYNGEE. The CDR3 loop spans 13 amino acids. The DNA of the CDR3 is TGTGCCAGCAGCGTTAGCTTGGAAGAGACCCAGTACTTC. Amino acid sequence: CASSVSLEETQYF.

This clonotype was seen at least ten times. The gene calls are TRBV24-1 and TRBJ2-7, with 7 bases that match TRBD2. The CDR3 is made up of 18 amino acids. CDR1 KGHDR and CDR2 SFDVKD come from the germline V gene. V lost 6 bases, J lost 2 bases, and 18 bases stayed unmatched. The CDR3 loop reads CATSLGKWGRVGTYEQYV. The DNA for the CDR3 is TGTGCCACCAGTCTGGGGAAGTGGGGGAGGGTAGGGACCTACGAGCAGTACGTC.